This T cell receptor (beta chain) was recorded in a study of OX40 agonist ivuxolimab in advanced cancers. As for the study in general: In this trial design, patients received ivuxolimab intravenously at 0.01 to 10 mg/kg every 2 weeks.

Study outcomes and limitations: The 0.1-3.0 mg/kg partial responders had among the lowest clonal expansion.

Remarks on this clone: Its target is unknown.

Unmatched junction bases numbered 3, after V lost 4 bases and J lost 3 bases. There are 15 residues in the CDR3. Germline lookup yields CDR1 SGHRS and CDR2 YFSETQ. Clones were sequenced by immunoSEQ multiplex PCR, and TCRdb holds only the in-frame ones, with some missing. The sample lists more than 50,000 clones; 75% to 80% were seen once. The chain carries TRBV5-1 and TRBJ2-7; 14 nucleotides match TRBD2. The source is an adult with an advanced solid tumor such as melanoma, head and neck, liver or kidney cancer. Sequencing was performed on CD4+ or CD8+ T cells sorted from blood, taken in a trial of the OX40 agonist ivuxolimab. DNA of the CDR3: TGCGCCAGCAGCCAGACTAGCGGGAGGGTCTACGAGCAGTACTTC. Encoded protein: CASSQTSGRVYEQYF.